These 8 T cell receptor beta chains share one sample of origin, sequenced in a study of blood T cells in healthy people across ages (dated by TCRdb to the mid-2010s). Libraries came from 5' RACE. Sequencer: Illumina HiSeq 2500. A second PCR of about 7 to 12 cycles was run with a J-beta primer mix and a sample-barcoded 5' primer. TCRdb trimmed public reads at Q25 via fastp, called clones via MiXCR and kept in-frame beta chains. Every entry covers one CDR3 protein and lists the most common genes and DNA from its rows. The sample table shows 800,000 to 950,000 distinct CDR3 sequences, and almost 30% are seen once. 10% of the sample is taken by the ten largest. These data were also reused for a study on T cells of mothers and their children.

Sequenced material: blood. These receptors all stem from a middle-aged woman in good health.

The J gene is TRBJ2-7, the V gene TRBV10-2, with no clear D. The J call may be incorrect, as the DNA end agrees better with TRBJ2-5. Germline values: CDR1 WSHSY, CDR2 SAAADI. The CDR3 has 12 residues. As DNA, the CDR3 is TGCGCCAGCAGTGACCGAGTGGGGACCCAGTACTTC. Translation: CASSDRVGTQYF.

This clonotype was observed at least ten times. V gene TRBV27 combines with J gene TRBJ1-5, with a tentative D call TRBD1 (5 bases). The V and J ends lost 8 bases and 2 bases respectively, with 10 bases between them. This CDR3 comprises 13 residues. Per the germline V gene, CDR1 is MNHEY and CDR2 is SMNVEV (reference sequence). Written as DNA, the CDR3 is TGTGCCAGCTCAGGGTTGGGCAATCAGCCCCAGCATTTT. Encoded protein: CASSGLGNQPQHF.

V is TRBV27 and J is TRBJ2-1, with 7 positions matching TRBD1. CDR3 length: 13 residues. Per germline, CDR1 MNHEY and CDR2 SMNVEV (reference sequence). The trim removed 10 bases at V and 15 bases at J, leaving 18 bases unmatched. The CDR3 loop reads CANSLGQAQVRFF. The CDR3 nucleotides read TGTGCCAACAGCCTTGGACAGGCTCAAGTGCGGTTCTTC.

This clonotype came up many times. V is TRBV29-1 and J is TRBJ2-7; D unresolved. Germline lookup yields CDR1 SQVTM and CDR2 ANQGSEA. CDR3 length equals 14 residues. V dropped 3 bases and J dropped 2 bases, with 14 bases sitting between them. The CDR3 sequence: CSVETCLLPYEQYF. In nucleotides, the CDR3 is TGCAGCGTTGAGACCTGTCTTTTACCCTACGAGCAGTACTTC.

Turning to this clonotype: A read error may be the cause here, since a much bigger clone is one base away. The chain joins TRBV5-6 to TRBJ2-1; possibly TRBD1 for D (6 bases). The closer fit of TRBJ2-7 to the DNA end suggests the J call may be wrong. CDR1 SGHDT and CDR2 YYEEEE come from the germline V gene. This CDR3 has 16 amino acids. The DNA of the CDR3 is TGTGCCAGCAGCTTGACCCTCGGGACACTTTACAATGAGCAGTACTTC. Translating gives CASSLTLGTLYNEQYF.

This clonotype was recorded at least ten times. This chain joins TRBV6-2 or TRBV6-3 and TRBJ1-5; TRBD1 matches 8 bases. The CDR3 covers 15 residues. With 7 bases clipped from V and 3 bases from J, the junction kept 8 bases outside the gene matches. CDR1 and CDR2 from the germline V gene are MNHEY and SVGEGT. CDR3 sequence (DNA): TGTGCCAGCACCAACAGGGGGTCCACCAATCAGCCCCAGCATTTT. The encoded protein is CASTNRGSTNQPQHF.

The chain has TRBV6-5 and TRBJ1-4, with a weak D call TRBD1 (5 bases). There are 16 residues in the CDR3. The V end lost 0 bases, the J end lost 8 bases, and 16 bases lay between the germline ends. Germline CDR1 reads MNHEY; CDR2 reads SVGAGI. CDR3 sequence reads: CASSYSLGGAPEKLFF. CDR3 DNA sequence: TGTGCCAGCAGTTACTCCCTAGGTGGGGCGCCCGAAAAACTGTTTTTT.

The CDR3 region is CSVRDKGNTIYF. The CDR3 nucleotides are TGCAGCGTGAGGGACAAAGGAAACACCATATATTTT. The rearrangement links TRBV29-1 to TRBJ1-3; maybe TRBD1 (6 bases). The CDR3 consists of 12 residues. V was pared by 6 bases and J by 4 bases, with 10 bases between. In germline, CDR1 is SQVTM, CDR2 ANQGSEA.